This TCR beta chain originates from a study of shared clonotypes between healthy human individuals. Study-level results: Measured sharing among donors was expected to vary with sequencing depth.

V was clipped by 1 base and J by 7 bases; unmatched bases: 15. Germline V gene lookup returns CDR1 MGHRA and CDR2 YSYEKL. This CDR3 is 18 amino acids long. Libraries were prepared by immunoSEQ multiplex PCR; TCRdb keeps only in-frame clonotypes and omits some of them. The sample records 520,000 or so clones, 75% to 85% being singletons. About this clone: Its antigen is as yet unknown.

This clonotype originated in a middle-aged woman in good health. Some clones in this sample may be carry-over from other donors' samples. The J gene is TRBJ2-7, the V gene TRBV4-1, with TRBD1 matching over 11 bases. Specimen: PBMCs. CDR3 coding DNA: TGCGCCAGCAGCCAAGTGCTGACCCGGGACAGGGGGTTAAGGGAGCAGTACTTC. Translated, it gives CASSQVLTRDRGLREQYF.